This T cell receptor beta chain was recovered during a study of blood T cell repertoires in COVID-19. Turning to the study itself: The study drew acute and convalescent COVID-19 samples from the United States, Italy and Spain.

This CDR3 is 15 amino acids long. V was pared by 8 bases and J by 4 bases, with 11 bases of the junction left unmatched. CDR1 and CDR2 (germline): MDHEN, SYDVKM. The assay was immunoSEQ multiplex PCR, and TCRdb's table has in-frame clones only and misses some. This table holds a few hundred thousand clones, 89% found once. The gene calls are TRBV28 and TRBJ1-5; TRBD1 agrees at 7 bases. This TCR derives from a woman aged 30 to 39 who had recovered from COVID-19. Source material: PBMCs or T cells enriched from blood (not recorded which). CDR3 in amino acids: CASGDSGRVNQPQHF. Here the CDR3 DNA reads TGTGCCAGCGGGGACAGCGGAAGAGTAAATCAGCCCCAGCATTTT.